These T cell receptor beta chains were read from a single sample in a study of T-cell reconstitution after alpha-beta-depleted transplantation in children. TCRdb redid the calling of the PCR reads with MiXCR, one entry per CDR3 protein. The sample records 400,000 to 450,000 distinct CDR3 sequences, roughly two fifths being singletons. The sample in question was PBMCs, obtained before TCRalphabeta/CD19-depleted stem cell transplant. These receptors were obtained from a girl aged 2-10 years with aplastic anemia, due to receive a stem cell transplant. The CDR3 runs from the conserved cysteine through the conserved F or W. Fields, in order: clone size, CDR3 length, V gene, J gene, D gene, CDR3 DNA, CDR3 protein. A D gene is named only where the DNA matches it firmly. Clone sizes are given selectively: once, few, many, or a class where the clone is expanded.

abundance: -; len: 15; v_gene: TRBV6-5; j_gene: TRBJ2-7; d_gene: -; CDR3nt: TGTGCCAGCAGTTACTCGGCGGGGCCACCCTACGAGCAGTACTTC; CDR3aa: CASSYSAGPPYEQYF
abundance: many; len: 13; v_gene: TRBV12-3/TRBV12-4; j_gene: TRBJ2-7; d_gene: -; CDR3nt: TGTGCCAGCAGTTTAAAGGGGGGGCTCGAGCAGTACTTC; CDR3aa: CASSLKGGLEQYF
abundance: -; len: 15; v_gene: TRBV5-5; j_gene: TRBJ2-5; d_gene: -; CDR3nt: TGTGCCAGCAGCGGGATAGCGGACCTCCAAGAGACCCAGTACTTC; CDR3aa: CASSGIADLQETQYF
abundance: -; len: 17; v_gene: TRBV20-1; j_gene: TRBJ2-2; d_gene: TRBD2; CDR3nt: TGCAGTGCTAGAGGCCCAACTAGCGGGAGGTGGACCGGGGAGCTGTTTTTT; CDR3aa: CSARGPTSGRWTGELFF
abundance: few; len: 12; v_gene: TRBV7-9; j_gene: TRBJ2-7; d_gene: -; CDR3nt: TGTGCCAGCAGCTTACGGGGGAACGAGCAGTACTTC; CDR3aa: CASSLRGNEQYF
abundance: -; len: 17; v_gene: TRBV5-1; j_gene: TRBJ2-7; d_gene: TRBD2; CDR3nt: TGCGCCAGCAGCTTGGGGACGAACGGGGGGGTTTACTACGAGCAGTACTTC; CDR3aa: CASSLGTNGGVYYEQYF
abundance: few; len: 14; v_gene: TRBV18; j_gene: TRBJ1-1; d_gene: -; CDR3nt: TGTGCCAGCTCACCACCGGGGTTCGGCACTGAAGCTTTCTTT; CDR3aa: CASSPPGFGTEAFF
abundance: -; len: 15; v_gene: TRBV20-1; j_gene: TRBJ1-5; d_gene: -; CDR3nt: TGCAGTGCTTCCACCGGATCGCAGGGCAATCAGCCCCAGCATTTT; CDR3aa: CSASTGSQGNQPQHF
abundance: -; len: 17; v_gene: TRBV5-1; j_gene: TRBJ1-2; d_gene: -; CDR3nt: TGCGCCAGCAGCTTGAGTCGGGGCCCCAAGGCTAACTATGGCTACACCTTC; CDR3aa: CASSLSRGPKANYGYTF
abundance: medium-sized; len: 16; v_gene: TRBV28; j_gene: TRBJ2-1; d_gene: TRBD2; CDR3nt: TGTGCCAGCAGTTTGACGGGGACTAGCGGGAACTATGAGCAGTTCTTC; CDR3aa: CASSLTGTSGNYEQFF
abundance: -; len: 17; v_gene: TRBV18; j_gene: TRBJ2-7; d_gene: -; CDR3nt: TGTGCCAGCTCACCAAACCGGGCGGGGGCCGGTTCCTACGAGCAGTACTTC; CDR3aa: CASSPNRAGAGSYEQYF
abundance: once; len: 14; v_gene: TRBV20-1; j_gene: TRBJ2-2; d_gene: -; CDR3nt: TGCAGTGTGACAGGCGCGTCGAACACCGGGGAGCTGTTTTTT; CDR3aa: CSVTGASNTGELFF